The rows below give T cell receptor beta chains drawn from one sample of a study of beta chain features in type 1 diabetes. Profiling relied on immunoSEQ multiplex PCR, and the TCRdb table lists in-frame clones only, not all of them. The sample lists around 20,000 clones; 55% to 70% were seen once. Sequences were obtained from Tregs from blood. The origin of the receptors is a man aged 18 to 29 with type 1 diabetes. The CDR3 runs from the conserved cysteine through the conserved F or W. The order of the fields is CDR3 length, V gene, D gene, clone size, J gene, CDR3 protein, CDR3 DNA. A D gene is named only where the DNA matches it firmly. The size entry is marked missing in some rows and otherwise reads once, few, many or a size class.

>15|TRBV5-1|TRBD1|-|TRBJ2-1
CASSLRDRAYNEQFF
TGCGCCAGCAGCCTCCGGGACAGGGCATACAATGAGCAGTTCTTC
>14|TRBV10-2|-|few|TRBJ1-2
CASSAPGLHYGYTF
TGCGCCAGCAGCGCTCCGGGACTACACTATGGCTACACCTTC
>12|TRBV5-5|-|-|TRBJ2-7
CASSLTVGQPYF
TGTGCCAGCAGCTTGACGGTGGGGCAGCCGTACTTC
>13|TRBV19|TRBD1|-|TRBJ2-6
CASSIGTGQSITF
TGTGCCAGTAGTATCGGGACAGGACAGAGTATAACTTTC
>14|TRBV28|TRBD1|-|TRBJ1-5
CASSQGGRSQPQHF
TGTGCCAGCAGTCAAGGGGGCAGAAGTCAGCCCCAGCATTTT
>16|TRBV4-3|TRBD1|few|TRBJ2-1
CASSQDLGGAYNEQFF
TGCGCCAGCAGCCAAGATCTAGGGGGCGCCTACAATGAGCAGTTCTTC
>13|TRBV10-3|-|-|TRBJ2-7
CAISPPRGSEQYF
TGTGCCATCAGCCCCCCGCGGGGTTCCGAGCAGTACTTC
>15|TRBV11-1|TRBD1|-|TRBJ2-7
CASSLGDRGFHEQYF
TGTGCCAGCAGCTTAGGGGACAGGGGGTTCCACGAGCAGTACTTC
>14|TRBV28|-|-|TRBJ2-7
CASSLARRSYEQYF
TGTGCCAGCAGTTTAGCACGGAGATCATACGAGCAGTACTTC
>13|TRBV6-5|-|few|TRBJ1-3
CASSTGSGNTIYF
TGTGCCAGCAGCACAGGCTCTGGAAACACCATATATTTT
>15|TRBV7-2|TRBD1|-|TRBJ2-1
CASSLRGQGVGEQFF
TGTGCCAGCAGCTTAAGGGGACAGGGGGTGGGGGAGCAGTTCTTC
>12|TRBV7-9|-|-|TRBJ1-2
CASSPTGSGYTF
TGTGCCAGCAGCCCCACGGGGAGCGGCTACACCTTC
>10|TRBV10-3|-|-|TRBJ1-2
CAIRTDGYTF
TGTGCCATCAGGACAGATGGCTACACCTTC
>17|TRBV5-4|TRBD1|-|TRBJ2-7
CASSLIGTAGSSYEQYF
TGTGCCAGCAGCCTCATCGGGACAGCCGGTAGCTCCTACGAGCAGTACTTC
>16|TRBV19|-|-|TRBJ1-3
CASSMTRVNSGNTIYF
TGTGCCAGTAGTATGACCAGGGTTAACTCTGGAAACACCATATATTTT
>15|TRBV19|-|few|TRBJ2-1
CASARAVSSYNEQFF
TGTGCCAGCGCCCGCGCGGTTAGCTCCTACAATGAGCAGTTCTTC